The next 21 T cell receptor beta chains were all read from a single sample in a study of PD-L1 blockade in urothelial cancer. Method: immunoSEQ multiplex PCR; TCRdb's copy keeps in-frame clones and lacks some. The sample records some 50,000 clones, 70% to 90% being singletons. This specimen was PBMCs, taken around atezolizumab (anti-PD-L1) treatment. The receptors derive from a man aged 80 or over with urothelial cancer.

The V call is TRBV7-2, the J call TRBJ2-5; D call uncertain. The germline V and J ends were trimmed by 7 bases and 4 bases, with 13 bases remaining between them. Germline V lookup: CDR1 SGHTA, CDR2 FQGNSA. This CDR3 is 13 amino acids long. Here the CDR3 DNA reads TGTGCCAGCACCCCAGGTCATGCAGAGACCCAGTACTTC. This codes for CASTPGHAETQYF.

CDR3 sequence: CASSIEGLAGVITDTQYF. The CDR3 nucleotides are TGTGCCAGTAGTATAGAGGGACTAGCGGGAGTAATTACAGATACGCAGTATTTT. The chain couples TRBV19 to TRBJ2-3, with 14 bases lining up with TRBD2. CDR1 and CDR2 from the germline V gene are LNHDA and SQIVND (reference sequence). The CDR3 contains 18 residues. Losses at the gene ends were 0 bases for V and 3 bases for J; bases not matched to a gene: 5.

The V call is TRBV5-1, the J call TRBJ1-1, with D hard to call. Germline values: CDR1 SGHRS, CDR2 YFSETQ. The germline V and J ends were trimmed by 4 bases and 1 base, with 14 bases remaining between them. This CDR3 comprises 15 residues. This CDR3 reads CASSLGGLENTEAFF. CDR3 bases: TGCGCCAGCAGCCTAGGTGGCCTAGAGAACACTGAAGCTTTCTTT. Full variable domain (outside the CDR3, taken from reference TRBV5-1 and TRBJ1-1): KAGVTQTPRYLIKTRGQQVTLSCSPISGHRSVSWYQQTPGQGLQFLFEYFSETQRNKGNFPGRFSGRQFSNSRSEMNVSTLELGDSALYLCASSLGGLENTEAFFGQGTRLTVV.

The chain recombines TRBV7-6 with TRBJ2-7; tentatively, D is TRBD1 (8 bases). V shed 4 bases and J shed 7 bases, with 23 bases lying between them. CDR3 length: 16 residues. Germline-derived CDR1 and CDR2 are SGHVS and FNYEAQ. CDR3 sequence: CASSSRGLADGGEQYF. CDR3 DNA: TGTGCCAGCAGCTCCAGGGGGCTAGCGGACGGAGGTGAGCAGTACTTC.

The CDR3 region has the DNA TGTGCCAGCAGCAAAGTCCGGGATCGCACAGATACGCAGTATTTT. It specifies CASSKVRDRTDTQYF. The J gene is TRBJ2-3, the V gene TRBV21-1; TRBD2 was called by the table and not checked on the DNA. TRBV21-1 is a pseudogene locus. This CDR3 spans 15 amino acids.

This clone was seen once. The genes are TRBV6-1 and TRBJ2-2, with 7 bases lining up with TRBD1. The trim removed 4 bases at V and 4 bases at J, leaving 3 bases unmatched. This CDR3 is built from 14 residues. Germline V gene data show CDR1 as MNHNS and CDR2 as SASEGT. CDR3 sequence reads: CASSVAGGTGELFF. The CDR3 DNA sequence: TGTGCCAGCAGTGTGGCAGGGGGCACCGGGGAGCTGTTTTTT.

This clone was detected only once. V usage is TRBV25-1 and J usage is TRBJ2-7; the match to TRBD1 covers 9 bases. CDR1 MGHDK and CDR2 SYGVNS come from the germline V gene. CDR3 length equals 15 residues. V lost 5 bases, J lost 1 base, and 6 bases stayed unmatched. The CDR3 loop is CASSTRQGGSYEQYF. The DNA for the CDR3 is TGTGCCAGCAGTACCCGACAGGGGGGATCCTACGAGCAGTACTTC.

V usage is TRBV30 and J usage is TRBJ1-2, with D unresolved. Germline-derived CDR1 and CDR2 are GTSNPN and SVGIG (reference sequence). The CDR3 runs 13 residues. The germline V and J ends were trimmed by 5 bases and 0 bases, with 10 bases remaining between them. The CDR3 is CAWGTEANYGYTF. The CDR3 DNA reads as TGTGCCTGGGGAACAGAAGCTAACTATGGCTACACCTTC. Full variable domain (remainder filled in from reference TRBV30 and TRBJ1-2): SQTIHQWPATLVQPVGSPLSLECTVEGTSNPNLYWYRQAAGRGLQLLFYSVGIGQISSEVPQNLSASRPQDRQFILSSKKLLLSDSGFYLCAWGTEANYGYTFGSGTRLTVV.

The chain uses TRBV27 and TRBJ1-3, with 8 bases matching TRBD1. The CDR3 extends over 19 amino acids. Germline V gives CDR1 MNHEY, CDR2 SMNVEV (reference sequence). Losses at the gene ends were 5 bases for V and 0 bases for J; bases not matched to a gene: 15. CDR3: CASSRDRRTNSYSGNTIYF. The CDR3, as DNA: TGTGCCAGCAGTAGGGACAGGCGAACAAACTCATACTCTGGAAACACCATATATTTT.

V is TRBV10-1 and J is TRBJ1-1, with 9 bases matching TRBD1. The CDR3 is made up of 12 amino acids. After removal of 5 bases from V and 11 bases from J, the junction contained 6 bases not matched to a gene. The germline V gene encodes CDR1 WNHNN and CDR2 SYGVQD (reference sequence). The CDR3 sequence: CASSPGQGTAFF. As DNA, the CDR3 is TGCGCCAGCAGTCCGGGACAGGGAACGGCTTTCTTT.

The chain employs TRBV5-1 and TRBJ2-1, with TRBD2 matching over 10 bases. CDR1 and CDR2 from the germline V gene are SGHRS and YFSETQ. The trim removed 7 bases at V and 7 bases at J, leaving 11 bases unmatched. This CDR3 region has 15 residues. CDR3 sequence: CASSEGPSGRNEQFF. DNA for the CDR3: TGCGCCAGCTCCGAAGGGCCTAGCGGGAGAAATGAGCAGTTCTTC. Combining the CDR3 with reference TRBV5-1 and TRBJ2-1 gives the whole variable domain KAGVTQTPRYLIKTRGQQVTLSCSPISGHRSVSWYQQTPGQGLQFLFEYFSETQRNKGNFPGRFSGRQFSNSRSEMNVSTLELGDSALYLCASSEGPSGRNEQFFGPGTRLTVL.

The chain combines TRBV27 with TRBJ2-7; D ambiguous. Germline CDR1 and CDR2: MNHEY and SMNVEV (reference sequence). V was shortened by 3 bases and J by 9 bases, with 18 bases between the two germline ends. The CDR3 extends over 14 amino acids. DNA for the CDR3: TGTGCCAGCAGTTTGGGCCATACCCGTGACGGGCAGTACTTC. Amino acid sequence: CASSLGHTRDGQYF.

The chain employs TRBV7-9 and TRBJ1-1, with no clear D. This CDR3 has 13 amino acids. V lost 3 bases and J lost 4, with 9 bases in between. Germline-derived CDR1 and CDR2 are SEHNR and FQNEAQ (reference sequence). The CDR3 loop reads CASSFELSTEAFF. The CDR3 DNA reads TGTGCCAGCAGCTTCGAGCTCTCCACTGAAGCTTTCTTT.

The CDR3 DNA sequence: TGCGCCAGCAGCCAAGATGCGGGTAGCGGGAGCCCCTACAATGAGCAGTTCTTC. Residues: CASSQDAGSGSPYNEQFF. The rearrangement links TRBV4-1 to TRBJ2-1, with 9 bases matching TRBD2. The length of the CDR3 is 18 residues. J gave up 2 bases and V 0 bases, and 8 bases lay outside the gene matches. Germline V gene sequence: CDR1 MGHRA, CDR2 YSYEKL.

This rearrangement joins TRBV15 to TRBJ2-3, with 9 bases identical to TRBD2. The V segment lost 2 bases and the J segment 6 bases; nucleotides outside the gene matches: 9. The germline V gene has CDR1 LNHNV and CDR2 YYDKDF (reference sequence). The CDR3 extends over 16 amino acids. In DNA form, the CDR3 reads TGTGCCACCAGCAGACGCAGCGGGAGGAATTTTGATACGCAGTATTTT. Its translation is CATSRRSGRNFDTQYF.

The chain is built from TRBV10-3 and TRBJ1-2; weak D call: TRBD1 (5 bases). The CDR3 length is 13 residues. Per the germline V gene, CDR1 is ENHRY and CDR2 is SYGVKD. Between the trimmed V and J ends, which lost 3 bases and 4 bases, there was a span of 9 bases. The CDR3 sequence: CAISEGVFYGYTF. The CDR3 nucleotides read TGTGCCATCAGTGAAGGGGTTTTCTATGGCTACACCTTC.

The chain carries TRBV25-1 and TRBJ2-5, with 7 bases that match TRBD1. Per the germline V gene, CDR1 is MGHDK and CDR2 is SYGVNS. V dropped 3 bases and J dropped 4; count of bases not matched to a gene: 8. The CDR3 contains 15 residues. CDR3 DNA: TGTGCCAGCAGTGACTACCACAGGGGCGCAGAGACCCAGTACTTC. It yields the protein CASSDYHRGAETQYF.

The chain recombines TRBV10-3 with TRBJ1-1, with 7 bases that match TRBD1. Trimming removed 2 bases from V and 1 base from J; junction bases left unmatched: 10. The CDR3 is 17 amino acids. The germline gives CDR1 ENHRY, CDR2 SYGVKD. The CDR3 region is CAISEPQTGKGNTEAFF. In DNA form, the CDR3 reads TGTGCCATCAGTGAGCCACAGACAGGGAAGGGGAACACTGAAGCTTTCTTT.

Regarding this clone: The CDR3 carries no conserved terminal phenylalanine or tryptophan, so it likely arises from a read error. The DNA is left out, because the CDR3 cannot be placed on it with certainty; the CDR3 is given as TCRdb lists it. The CDR3 here is CASSNGTL. The V and J genes are TRBV6-4 and TRBJ1-1. Germline assignment: CDR1 MRHNA and CDR2 SNTAGT. The CDR3 length is 8 residues, termini included.

V and J are TRBV6-5 and TRBJ2-7, with TRBD2 matching 13 bases. This CDR3 has 15 amino acids. V shed 10 bases and J 9 bases; nucleotides not matched to a gene: 15. Germline values: CDR1 MNHEY, CDR2 SVGAGI. The CDR3 DNA reads as TGTGCCACCAGAGTATGGGGACTAGCGGGAACTCGGCAGTACTTC. Translation gives CATRVWGLAGTRQYF.

The rearrangement links TRBV5-1 to TRBJ2-3; tentative D call: TRBD2 (5 bases). CDR1 SGHRS and CDR2 YFSETQ come from the germline V gene. Trimming pared 4 bases from V and 2 bases from J, leaving 11 bases between. The CDR3 contains 14 residues. The DNA for the CDR3 is TGCGCCAGCAGCCCAGCGGCGATCACAGATACGCAGTATTTT. Amino acid sequence: CASSPAAITDTQYF.